This T cell receptor beta chain was captured by sequencing in a study of T cells expressing NK-cell markers. Study-wide context: Sequencing of TCR beta repertoires drew on sorted CD3+CD56+NKG2C+, CD3+CD56+NKG2C- and CD3+CD56-NKG2C+ T cells. The authors sequenced eight donors, of whom seven were HCMV-seropositive and one was seronegative.

To note about this clonotype: Its antigen is not identified.

TCRdb reprocessed the 5' RACE reads and stores each CDR3 protein as one record, lacking DNA. The sample data list fewer than 550,000 distinct CDR3 sequences. Study-wide results and limits: NKG2C+ dominant clonotype frequencies in over 5 donors were roughly 1.0-7.5% of CD8+ T cells.

This CDR3 has 13 residues. Germline CDR1 SEHNR, CDR2 FQNEAQ (reference sequence). The sequenced material came from blood T cells: a sorted CD56 or NKG2C T cell subset, CD4+ or CD8+ T cells, or bulk PBMC T cells (not recorded which). The chain combines TRBV7-9 with TRBJ1-6; TCRdb indicates TRBD1, and absent DNA this call remains unverified. The TCR sequence derives from a woman in her fifties or sixties in good health. The CDR3 sequence: CASSLDGASPLHF.